Shown below are 27 T cell receptor beta chains from a single sample sequenced in a study of shared clonotypes between healthy human individuals. Some clones are missing from TCRdb's copy, which holds only in-frame ones; the method was immunoSEQ multiplex PCR. Here the sample spans around 600,000 clones, 95% to 98% being singletons. Naive CD8 cells, CD45RO-negative and positively selected for CCR7, excluded terminally differentiated effector memory CD45RA+ cells. The specimen sequenced was naive CD8+ T cells sorted from blood. Receptors were obtained from a man between 25 and 39 years old in good health.

The chain joins TRBV7-6 to TRBJ2-3; 7 nucleotides line up with TRBD2. From germline, CDR1 is SGHVS and CDR2 FNYEAQ. Unmatched junction bases numbered 16, after V lost 6 bases and J lost 7 bases. This CDR3 spans 16 amino acids. The CDR3 spells CASSSDTSAYPHTQYF. The CDR3 bases are TGTGCCAGCAGTTCTGACACTAGCGCTTACCCCCATACGCAGTATTTT.

This rearrangement joins TRBV7-8 to TRBJ2-2, with TRBD1 identical over 9 bases. In germline, CDR1 is SGHVS, CDR2 FQNEAQ. Trimming at V came to 8 bases and at J to 0 bases, leaving 10 bases not matched to a gene. This CDR3 comprises 17 residues. CDR3 sequence: CASATPRDRANTGELFF. The CDR3 nucleotides are TGTGCCAGCGCGACCCCCCGGGACAGGGCGAACACCGGGGAGCTGTTTTTT.

The chain uses TRBV4-3 and TRBJ2-2, with D possibly matching TRBD2 (6 bases). Germline loops: CDR1 LGHNA, CDR2 YSLEER. V was pared by 0 bases and J by 4 bases, with 9 bases between. This CDR3 region has 15 residues. The CDR3 region has the DNA TGCGCCAGCAGCCAAGATCTGGGGGGCACCGGGGAGCTGTTTTTT. The encoded protein is CASSQDLGGTGELFF.

CDR3 bases: TGTGCCAGCAGCTCGGGACTAGCGGGAGTTTTCGAGCAGTACTTC. Amino acid sequence: CASSSGLAGVFEQYF. The chain is built from TRBV7-9 and TRBJ2-7; 14 nucleotides match TRBD2. With V trimmed by 4 bases and J by 6 bases, 5 bases remained unmatched. CDR1 SEHNR and CDR2 FQNEAQ come from the germline V gene (reference sequence). The CDR3 runs to 15 residues.

This chain joins TRBV29-1 and TRBJ1-2; no firm D call. The CDR3 has 14 residues. The ends were cut back, 5 bases at V and 2 bases at J, with 15 bases in the middle. Looked up from germline, CDR1 is SQVTM and CDR2 is ANQGSEA. CDR3 sequence reads: CSVFSLEGNYGYTF. In DNA, the CDR3 is TGCAGCGTTTTTTCCCTGGAAGGCAACTATGGCTACACCTTC.

The V gene is TRBV14, the J gene TRBJ2-7; weak D call: TRBD2 (6 bases). The CDR3 covers 15 residues. Germline-derived CDR1 and CDR2 are SGHDN and FVKESK. Trimming shortened V by 1 base and J by 2 bases, and 12 bases separated the two germline ends. The CDR3 sequence: CASSQGWDFPYEQYF. CDR3 coding DNA: TGTGCCAGCAGCCAAGGGTGGGACTTTCCCTACGAGCAGTACTTC.

The V gene is TRBV5-5, the J gene TRBJ2-4; unclear D gene. This CDR3 is 13 amino acids long. CDR1 SGHKS and CDR2 YYEKEE come from the germline V gene (reference sequence). V was clipped by 2 bases and J by 8 bases, with 11 bases between them. The CDR3 is CASSLLVVDIQYF. As DNA, the CDR3 is TGTGCCAGCAGCTTATTAGTGGTGGACATTCAGTACTTC.

In this sample, this clone turned up once. The gene calls are TRBV6-6 and TRBJ2-7; 7 bases align to TRBD2. CDR3 length: 16 amino acids. The germline V gene encodes CDR1 MNHNY and CDR2 SVGAGI (reference sequence). The V segment lost 6 bases and the J segment 1 base; nucleotides outside the gene matches: 12. The CDR3 spells CASSPWTSQASYEQYF. CDR3 nucleotides: TGTGCCAGCAGCCCTTGGACTAGTCAGGCTTCCTACGAGCAGTACTTC.

V and J are TRBV29-1 and TRBJ2-7; 8 positions match TRBD1. This CDR3 contains 15 residues. Unmatched junction bases numbered 8, after V lost 3 bases and J lost 1 base. Per germline, CDR1 SQVTM and CDR2 ANQGSEA. This chain's CDR3 is CSVEGTGGDSYEQYF. The CDR3 DNA is TGCAGCGTTGAGGGAACAGGGGGTGATTCCTACGAGCAGTACTTC.

The rearrangement links TRBV7-9 to TRBJ1-5; D is undetermined. The germline CDR1 and CDR2 sequences are SEHNR and FQNEAQ (reference sequence). The V and J ends lost 0 bases and 7 bases respectively, with 10 bases between them. The CDR3 runs 14 residues. CDR3 sequence: CASSLATAVQPQHF. CDR3 bases: TGTGCCAGCAGCTTAGCTACAGCCGTGCAGCCCCAGCATTTT. Drawing the rest from reference TRBV7-9 and TRBJ1-5, the complete variable domain is DTGVSQNPRHKITKRGQNVTFRCDPISEHNRLYWYRQTLGQGPEFLTYFQNEAQLEKSRLLSDRFSAERPKGSFSTLEIQRTEQGDSAMYLCASSLATAVQPQHFGDGTRLSIL.

This clone appeared a single time. This chain uses TRBV5-4 with TRBJ2-3; 7 bases agree with TRBD2. The junction had 9 bases not matched to a gene; V was cut back by 8 bases and J by 0 bases. Germline-derived CDR1 and CDR2 are SGHNT and YYREEE (reference sequence). This CDR3 has 15 amino acids. In DNA, the CDR3 is TGTGCCAGTAGTGGGGGAGGGGCTAGCACAGATACGCAGTATTTT. This encodes CASSGGGASTDTQYF.

This clone was seen only once. The CDR3 here is CASTLRDLVTAELAFGTQYF. For the CDR3, the DNA is TGTGCCAGCACCCTACGAGACCTCGTGACGGCCGAACTAGCCTTCGGGACCCAGTACTTC. The chain carries TRBV7-8 and TRBJ2-5, with D possibly being TRBD2 (6 bases). V shed 7 bases and J shed 7 bases, with 37 bases lying between them. CDR1 is SGHVS, CDR2 FQNEAQ, per germline. CDR3 length: 20 residues.

Concerning this clone: Within the sample, other DNA sequences also encode this same CDR3. The chain carries TRBV27 and TRBJ2-3; D is unresolved. Germline V CDR1 and CDR2: MNHEY, SMNVEV (reference sequence). The CDR3 length is 12 residues. V was trimmed by 4 bases and J by 2 bases, leaving 4 bases between them. CDR3 in amino acids: CASSYNTDTQYF. Here the CDR3 DNA reads TGTGCCAGCAGTTACAACACAGATACGCAGTATTTT.

The chain employs TRBV27 and TRBJ2-1; TRBD2 agrees at 14 bases. V trimming: 11 bases; J trimming: 5 bases; junction bases outside the gene matches: 5. The CDR3 is 14 amino acids. Per the germline V gene, CDR1 is MNHEY and CDR2 is SMNVEV (reference sequence). The CDR3 loop is CASGLAGADNEQFF. CDR3 DNA: TGTGCCTCGGGACTAGCGGGAGCCGACAATGAGCAGTTCTTC.

This clone showed up just once. J is TRBJ2-7 and V is TRBV29-1; 8 bases are a match to TRBD1. V lost 1 base to trimming and J lost 1 base; unmatched junction nucleotides: 3. The CDR3 is made up of 14 amino acids. Germline V lookup: CDR1 SQVTM, CDR2 ANQGSEA. In DNA, the CDR3 is TGCAGCGTTGAAGTGGGACAGGTATCCTACGAGCAGTACTTC. Its translation is CSVEVGQVSYEQYF.

The CDR3 reads CASSGKVGPYSMGNQPQHF. In DNA, the CDR3 is TGCGCCAGCAGTGGAAAAGTCGGACCCTATAGTATGGGCAATCAGCCCCAGCATTTT. The chain joins TRBV10-1 to TRBJ1-5, with no clear D. Trimming took 4 bases from V and 2 from J, leaving 24 bases between them. Germline lookup yields CDR1 WNHNN and CDR2 SYGVQD (reference sequence). The CDR3 totals 19 residues.

A word on this clone: This sample also contains other DNA sequences that code for the same CDR3. The gene calls are TRBV9 and TRBJ2-1; D gene ambiguous. Germline V gene sequence: CDR1 SGDLS, CDR2 YYNGEE. The CDR3 sequence is 15 residues long. With 0 bases removed from V and 6 bases from J, the gap between germline ends came to 13 bases. The CDR3: CASSVGGGFGNEQFF. The DNA of the CDR3 is TGTGCCAGCAGCGTAGGAGGCGGCTTCGGCAATGAGCAGTTCTTC.

V usage is TRBV6-6 and J usage is TRBJ2-1, with D hard to call. The CDR3 runs 12 residues. CDR1 and CDR2 from the germline V gene are MNHNY and SVGAGI (reference sequence). The germline V and J ends were trimmed by 7 bases and 8 bases, with 12 bases remaining between them. The CDR3 is CASNFYADEQFF. The CDR3 DNA is TGTGCCAGCAATTTTTACGCAGATGAGCAGTTCTTC.

This chain links TRBV7-9 with TRBJ1-4, with a weak D call TRBD1 (5 bases). Trimming took 5 bases from V and 8 from J, leaving 15 bases between them. This CDR3 is 14 amino acids long. In germline, CDR1 is SEHNR, CDR2 FQNEAQ (reference sequence). DNA of the CDR3: TGTGCCAGCAGCCCAACCGGGACTCGCGAAAAACTGTTTTTT. The encoded protein is CASSPTGTREKLFF.

This sequence joins TRBV7-2 and TRBJ2-1; 8 bases fit TRBD2. J was trimmed by 13 bases and V by 1 base; bases with no gene match: 18. CDR3 length: 17 residues. CDR1 and CDR2 from the germline V gene are SGHTA and FQGNSA. The CDR3 DNA reads TGTGCCAGCAGCTTAGTGGCCAGCGGGAGCCTGGGACATCGTCAGTTCTTC. It encodes CASSLVASGSLGHRQFF. The whole variable domain, filled in from reference TRBV7-2 and TRBJ2-1, reads GAGVSQSPSNKVTEKGKDVELRCDPISGHTALYWYRQSLGQGLEFLIYFQGNSAPDKSGLPSDRFSAERTGGSVSTLTIQRTQQEDSAVYLCASSLVASGSLGHRQFFGPGTRLTVL.

The rearrangement links TRBV11-2 to TRBJ2-2; 8 nucleotides match TRBD1. The V and J ends lost 4 bases and 7 bases, in that order; junction bases with no gene match: 20. Per germline, CDR1 SGHAT and CDR2 FQNNGV. The CDR3 extends over 19 amino acids. This CDR3 reads CASSSHNFTGTGRIGELFF. CDR3 in DNA: TGTGCCAGCAGCTCACATAACTTCACCGGGACAGGAAGAATCGGGGAGCTGTTTTTT.

The V call is TRBV13, the J call TRBJ2-7; perhaps TRBD1 as D (5 bases). This CDR3 region has 14 residues. The germline V and J ends were trimmed by 4 bases and 3 bases, with 13 bases remaining between them. CDR1 is PRHDT, CDR2 FYEKMQ, per germline (reference sequence). The CDR3 region is CASSSSGWGYEQYF. The CDR3 DNA follows: TGTGCCAGCAGCTCTTCAGGGTGGGGCTACGAGCAGTACTTC.

V gene TRBV27 combines with J gene TRBJ2-3, with D tentatively TRBD1 (6 bases). From germline, CDR1 is MNHEY and CDR2 SMNVEV (reference sequence). Trimming took 2 bases from V and 0 from J, leaving 12 bases between them. The CDR3 has 16 amino acids. This CDR3 is CASSLRRTASTDTQYF. In DNA, the CDR3 is TGTGCCAGCAGTTTAAGAAGGACAGCGAGCACAGATACGCAGTATTTT.

V usage is TRBV4-1 and J usage is TRBJ2-7; a weak D match, TRBD2 (6 bases). Germline V CDR1 and CDR2: MGHRA, YSYEKL. V was pared by 3 bases and J by 6 bases, with 15 bases between. CDR3 length: 14 amino acids. The CDR3 region has the DNA TGCGCCAGCAGCCATATCGGGGAGGTGGGCGAGCAGTACTTC. Protein product: CASSHIGEVGEQYF.

The V and J genes are TRBV7-8 and TRBJ2-3; 9 nucleotides align to TRBD2. Losses at the gene ends were 2 bases for V and 2 bases for J; bases not matched to a gene: 5. The CDR3 runs 16 residues. The germline CDR1 and CDR2 sequences are SGHVS and FQNEAQ. CDR3: CASSLSLAGPTDTQYF. The CDR3 DNA follows: TGTGCCAGCAGCTTAAGTCTAGCGGGACCCACAGATACGCAGTATTTT. Full variable domain (outside the CDR3, taken from reference TRBV7-8 and TRBJ2-3): GAGVSQSPRYKVAKRGQDVALRCDPISGHVSLFWYQQALGQGPEFLTYFQNEAQLDKSGLPSDRFFAERPEGSVSTLKIQRTQQEDSAVYLCASSLSLAGPTDTQYFGPGTRLTVL.

This clone was observed once. The chain carries TRBV9 and TRBJ2-2, with 10 nucleotides matching TRBD2. The J segment lost 5 bases and the V segment lost 4 bases, leaving 14 bases of the junction unmatched. The CDR3 totals 18 residues. Germline CDR1 is SGDLS and CDR2 is YYNGEE. DNA of the CDR3: TGTGCCAGCAGCTACCATAGGACTAGCGGTACTGGAACCGGGGAGCTGTTTTTT. This codes for CASSYHRTSGTGTGELFF.

The V gene is TRBV10-2, the J gene TRBJ2-7; TRBD1 is a possible D gene (6 bases). The CDR3 covers 14 residues. The V and J ends lost 3 bases and 3 bases respectively, with 12 bases between them. The germline CDR1 and CDR2 sequences are WSHSY and SAAADI. CDR3 residues: CASSDWGQNYEQYF. The DNA of the CDR3 is TGCGCCAGCAGTGACTGGGGACAAAACTACGAGCAGTACTTC.